This is a list of T cell receptor beta chains from one sample in a study of blood T cell repertoires in COVID-19. The protocol was immunoSEQ multiplex PCR, while the TCRdb copy is restricted to in-frame clones and leaves out a portion. The data show 300,000 to 400,000 clones, approximately 90% seen once. The sequencing input was PBMCs or T cells enriched from blood (not recorded which). Receptors were obtained from a young woman who had recovered from COVID-19. CDR3s include the opening cysteine and the closing phenylalanine or tryptophan. Fields, in order: V gene, CDR3 protein.

v_gene: TRBV7-2
CDR3aa: CASRRAPSGPGELFF

v_gene: TRBV19
CDR3aa: CASSMPGGAYNEQFF

v_gene: TRBV5-1
CDR3aa: CASSFGQGVNEQYF

v_gene: TRBV19
CDR3aa: CASWGRPDYGYTF

v_gene: TRBV27
CDR3aa: CASTTLQGEGYGYTF

v_gene: TRBV5-1
CDR3aa: CASSRGLAGDRYEQYF

v_gene: TRBV7-3
CDR3aa: CASSINAPGSGNTIYF

v_gene: TRBV6-2/TRBV6-3
CDR3aa: CASSGGGVGSQPQHF

v_gene: TRBV10-3
CDR3aa: CAISDRASGGYYEQYF

v_gene: TRBV25-1
CDR3aa: CASGGNIDQPQHF

v_gene: TRBV6-1
CDR3aa: CASSVERQGLQQFF

v_gene: TRBV18
CDR3aa: CASSPSGETQYF

v_gene: TRBV5-1
CDR3aa: CASSGPRTTNTEAFF

v_gene: TRBV29-1
CDR3aa: CSLLGLAESTDTQYF

v_gene: TRBV28
CDR3aa: CASSLQQGFGNQPQHF

v_gene: TRBV14
CDR3aa: CASSLRTGGSYNEQFF

v_gene: TRBV4-1
CDR3aa: CASSQTGGWNQPQHF

v_gene: TRBV7-9
CDR3aa: CASSFPGQGISGNTIYF

v_gene: TRBV6-5
CDR3aa: CATSLAGSYNEQFF

v_gene: TRBV7-2
CDR3aa: CASSLEARRTEAFF

v_gene: TRBV4-1
CDR3aa: CASSHGTGGGGYGYTF

v_gene: TRBV9
CDR3aa: CASSVAVGGAYEQFF

v_gene: TRBV30
CDR3aa: CAWSPDKRGYSYNEQFF

v_gene: TRBV11-2
CDR3aa: CASSLKPPTGELFF

v_gene: TRBV28
CDR3aa: CASSRTGTANTGELFF

v_gene: TRBV6-5
CDR3aa: CASSRDSYGYTF

v_gene: TRBV29-1
CDR3aa: CRSILAPDTFTDTQYF

v_gene: TRBV28
CDR3aa: CASSLSPSYEQYF

v_gene: TRBV5-6
CDR3aa: CASSLVGQGPGYTF

v_gene: TRBV2
CDR3aa: CASSDGGEATEAFF

v_gene: TRBV19
CDR3aa: CASSISSGQGSYEQYF

v_gene: TRBV2
CDR3aa: CAIQPGTSGSYEQYF

v_gene: TRBV19
CDR3aa: CASISGTGLIYGYTF